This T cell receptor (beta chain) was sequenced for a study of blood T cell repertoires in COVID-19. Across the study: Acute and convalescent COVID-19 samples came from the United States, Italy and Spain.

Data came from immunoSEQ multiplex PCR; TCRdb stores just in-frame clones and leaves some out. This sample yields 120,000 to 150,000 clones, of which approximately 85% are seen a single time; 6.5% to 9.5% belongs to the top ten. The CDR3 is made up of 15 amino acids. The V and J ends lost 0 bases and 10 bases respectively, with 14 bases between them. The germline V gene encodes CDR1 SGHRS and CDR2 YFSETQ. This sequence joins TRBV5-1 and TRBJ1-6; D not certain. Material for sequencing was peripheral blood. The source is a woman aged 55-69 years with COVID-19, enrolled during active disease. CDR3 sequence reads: CASSLGESLGSPLHF. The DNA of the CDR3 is TGCGCCAGCAGCTTGGGGGAGTCCCTAGGATCACCCCTCCACTTT.